This TCR beta chain was profiled in a study of a mutant IDH1 vaccine in newly diagnosed glioma. Background on the study: Patients were started on vaccination 4-6 weeks after radiotherapy alone, or with temozolomide cycles.

Sequenced by immunoSEQ multiplex PCR; TCRdb stores in-frame clones only, minus some. The sample records 30,000 or so clones, 65% to 85% being singletons. CDR1 WNHNN and CDR2 SYGVQD come from the germline V gene (reference sequence). The CDR3 spans 15 residues. V lost 3 bases and J lost 3; bases outside the gene matches: 4. As to this clone: Its antigen remains unknown.

Sample time point: week 47, end of study. Doses comprised 300 ug of mutant IDH1 20-mer peptide each, plus topical imiquimod. Every donor had a new WHO grade 3 or 4 astrocytoma that was IDH1-mutant, with loss of nuclear ATRX. V usage is TRBV10-1 and J usage is TRBJ2-7; 11 nucleotides agree with TRBD2. The source was PBMCs, collected from a glioma patient whose treatment included an IDH1 peptide vaccine. This clonotype was sampled from a man aged 25 to 40 with glioma. CDR3 DNA sequence: TGCGCCAGCAGTGATCCGACTAGCGGGAACTACGAGCAGTACTTC. Translated: CASSDPTSGNYEQYF.